This TCR beta chain was observed in a study of post-analysis software for immune sequencing data. Regarding the study as a whole: Compared with controls, patients had more of 4 or 5 TRBV segments, including TRBV5-6, TRBV5-1 and TRBV20-1.

Per germline, CDR1 LGHDT and CDR2 YNNKEL (reference sequence). V lost 3 bases, J lost 5 bases, and 7 bases lay in between. The CDR3 loop spans 12 amino acids. Tagging with unique molecular identifiers was a feature of the TCR beta cDNA libraries. Once about 0.95 to 10 million T cells were used, about half a million cDNA molecules resulted. TCRdb reprocessed the PCR reads with MiXCR, giving one entry per CDR3 protein. The sample yields almost 700,000 distinct CDR3 sequences, around 60% seen once. Concerning this clonotype: Its antigen is not identified.

Sequences were obtained from blood. The gene calls are TRBV3-1 and TRBJ1-2; D not resolved. The receptor comes from a girl between 2 and 10 years old with multiple sclerosis. Here the CDR3 reads CASSHLGYGYTF. The CDR3 DNA sequence: TGTGCCAGCAGCCACTTGGGTTATGGCTACACCTTC.